The rows below give T cell receptor beta chains drawn from one sample of a study of cytomegalovirus exposure and HLA in healthy donors. Assay: immunoSEQ multiplex PCR; the TCRdb copy retains only in-frame clones and omits some. The top ten clones hold 2.5% of a sample with roughly 120,000 clones, 75% to 85% of them seen once. Sequencing was done on a sample of PBMCs. These receptors all stem from a man aged 25-45 years in good health and CMV-seronegative. Each CDR3 is given without its conserved first and last residue. A D gene is named only where the DNA matches it firmly. Part of the rows lack a size; the others show once, few, many or a class for expanded clones.

length,D,V,J,size,CDR3
12,-,TRBV6-4,TRBJ1-6,-,ASSDGVGNSPLH
14,TRBD2,TRBV4-2,-,-,ASSQLAGRGSYEQY
10,TRBD1,TRBV28,TRBJ2-7,-,AGGQNAYEQY
10,-,TRBV9,TRBJ2-1,-,ASSPTGREQF
10,-,TRBV7-2,TRBJ2-7,once,ASSSSSYEQY
14,-,TRBV27,-,-,ASSFDPAAGTYEQY
13,TRBD2,TRBV7-2,TRBJ2-1,-,ASSYSGSSYNEQF
13,TRBD1,TRBV6-1,TRBJ1-5,-,ASSFDRGGNQPQH
14,-,TRBV28,TRBJ2-4,-,ASISGGRLAKNIQY
13,-,TRBV12-5,TRBJ2-7,once,ASGLVSSTDGEQY
13,-,TRBV27,TRBJ2-3,once,ASSPWAPQADTQY
12,-,TRBV18,TRBJ2-7,-,ASSPPGTPYEQY
12,-,TRBV25-1,TRBJ1-6,-,ASSEYRVQSPLH
14,TRBD2,TRBV13,TRBJ2-7,-,ASSYRTSGSSYEQY
10,-,TRBV2,TRBJ2-4,-,ASSIDIYIQY
12,-,TRBV1,TRBJ2-7,-,TSSWTSGLYERY
16,TRBD2,TRBV25-1,TRBJ2-1,-,ASSEWRREAPGYNEQF
13,TRBD2,TRBV16,TRBJ2-7,-,ASSHGLAGDYEQY
12,TRBD1,TRBV6-5,TRBJ1-1,few,ASSYGDRSTEAF
13,TRBD1,TRBV6-5,TRBJ2-7,-,ASRPDRDINYEQY
13,-,TRBV10-3,TRBJ2-5,-,AISERQEYQETQY
14,-,TRBV21-1,TRBJ1-3,few,ASSKVEGKTGNTIY
13,TRBD1,TRBV4-1,TRBJ2-7,-,ASSEAGTGNYEQY
13,-,TRBV25-1,TRBJ2-1,-,ASSESRGTDNEQF
12,-,TRBV29-1,TRBJ2-2,-,SVEVPGEGGELF
15,TRBD1,TRBV5-6,TRBJ1-3,-,ASSKRTGVLVGNTIY
16,-,TRBV21-1,TRBJ2-7,-,ASSSPGQGAMGSYEQY
11,-,TRBV5-4,TRBJ2-1,-,ASSLGETNEQF
9,-,TRBV29-1,TRBJ1-1,once,SVGGITEAF
12,-,TRBV2,TRBJ1-2,-,ASSEAQLNYGYT
12,-,TRBV5-8,TRBJ1-3,few,ASSPGVSGNTIY
14,TRBD1,TRBV7-9,TRBJ2-3,-,SSSAILGQGSDTQY
12,-,TRBV27,TRBJ1-4,-,ASSLRGYNEKLF
17,-,TRBV10-3,TRBJ2-1,-,AISEPSGSGYSSYNEQF
11,TRBD1,TRBV19,TRBJ1-1,-,ASSTGTGREAF
12,-,TRBV11-1,TRBJ2-3,-,ASSLVGPTDTQY
15,TRBD2,TRBV4-1,TRBJ2-3,-,ASSQGVSGSGLDTQY
13,TRBD2,TRBV27,TRBJ2-7,-,ASRELAGDFYEQY
11,-,TRBV2,TRBJ2-7,once,ASSEGSRYEQY
11,-,TRBV6-1,TRBJ2-3,-,ASSDPTPPSVH
15,-,TRBV4-1,TRBJ2-1,few,ASSLTSGQGGYNEQF
16,-,TRBV5-4,TRBJ2-6,-,ASSDPERTSSGANVLT
14,TRBD1,TRBV6-6,TRBJ1-5,-,ASSIRSGQGNQPQH
15,-,TRBV2,TRBJ2-2,-,ASSDRRTVANTGELF
13,TRBD1,TRBV2,TRBJ1-5,few,ASGPTGGGNQPQN